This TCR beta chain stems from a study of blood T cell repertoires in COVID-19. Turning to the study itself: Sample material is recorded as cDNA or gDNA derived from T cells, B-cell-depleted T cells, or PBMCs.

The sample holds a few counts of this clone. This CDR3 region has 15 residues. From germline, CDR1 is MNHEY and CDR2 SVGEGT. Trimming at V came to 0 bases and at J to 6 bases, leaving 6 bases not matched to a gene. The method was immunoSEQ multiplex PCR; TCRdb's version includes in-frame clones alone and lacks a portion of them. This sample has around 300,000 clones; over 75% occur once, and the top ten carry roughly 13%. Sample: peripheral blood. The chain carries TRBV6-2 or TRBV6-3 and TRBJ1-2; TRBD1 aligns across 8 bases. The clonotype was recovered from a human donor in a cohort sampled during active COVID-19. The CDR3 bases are TGTGCCAGCAGTTACTCGGACAGGGCCGTGCATGGCTACACCTTC. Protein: CASSYSDRAVHGYTF.